The entry below gives a single T cell receptor (beta chain) sequence along with its context. Its matching antigen is unknown. Per germline, CDR1 LNHDA and CDR2 SQIVND (reference sequence). V was cut by 2 bases and J by 8 bases, with 15 bases left in between. The CDR3 contains 15 residues. The PCR made use of 60 Vbeta and 13 Jbeta primers. Authors' analysis steps: It was a later analysis that counted approximately 81 million unique TCR beta chains, of which approximately 9.9 million were shared. The assay was immunoSEQ multiplex PCR, and TCRdb's table has in-frame clones only and misses some. That table gives V, J and clone size, and the DNA gave D and trimming. The table shows around 180,000 clones, with around 73% occurring only once. This sample is part of a study of cytomegalovirus exposure and HLA in healthy donors. General study results and limits: Previous analysis showed most TCR beta V segments were productive about 90% or about 30% of the time. A later analysis reportedly found fewer N-insertions in an Asian-associated ancestry cluster than the roughly 670-donor mean.

The sequenced sample consisted of PBMCs. The TCR comes from a man aged 55-75 years in good health and CMV-seronegative. The chain couples TRBV19 to TRBJ1-4; possible D gene TRBD1, 6 bases. CDR3 protein: CASSISAVGQEKLFF. DNA of the CDR3: TGTGCCAGTAGTATATCGGCAGTCGGACAGGAAAAACTGTTTTTT.